The present T cell receptor beta chain was sequenced within a study of T-cell memory formation after mild COVID-19. Study conclusions and caveats: The CD4+ clones that contracted clustered mainly within CM and EM, and the CD8+ clones concentrated in EMRA.

MiXCR was run by TCRdb on the 5' RACE reads, yielding one entry per CDR3 protein. The data hold 200,000 to 300,000 distinct CDR3 sequences, with approximately 15% observed a single time. This clonotype has just a few counts. Its target is not known. This CDR3 comprises 17 residues. V was trimmed by 4 bases and J by 0 bases, leaving 15 bases between them. The V gene's germline CDR1 is KGHSH and CDR2 LQKENI. The clonotype originates from a man aged 18 to 30 who had mild COVID-19 (a few samples of this study predate the infection). Cell type and time point are not known. J is TRBJ1-4 and V is TRBV18, with a tentative D call TRBD1 (6 bases). The sequenced sample consisted of PBMCs or a T cell subset sorted from them (not recorded which). The CDR3 loop reads CASSRGRGVATNEKLFF. CDR3 DNA sequence: TGTGCCAGCTCACGCGGCAGGGGAGTGGCAACTAATGAAAAACTGTTTTTT.